This T cell receptor (beta chain) came from a study of OX40 agonist ivuxolimab in advanced cancers. Regarding this clone: Its antigen is not known.

Study-level results: Relative to CD4+, CD8+ T cells held more expanded clones on average. Nonresponders, in some cases, also had low normalized T-cell clonal expansion.

Data came from immunoSEQ multiplex PCR; TCRdb stores just in-frame clones and leaves some out. The table shows fewer than 25,000 clones, with around 80% occurring only once. Germline trimming cut 6 bases from V and 5 bases from J; bases unmatched to any gene: 7. This CDR3 has 14 residues. Germline V gene lookup returns CDR1 MNHEY and CDR2 SMNVEV (reference sequence). The TCR was taken from an adult with an advanced solid tumor such as melanoma, head and neck, liver or kidney cancer. The starting material was CD4+ or CD8+ T cells sorted from blood, obtained in a trial of the OX40 agonist ivuxolimab. This rearrangement joins TRBV27 to TRBJ2-1; 7 bases agree with TRBD2. CDR3 DNA: TGTGCCAGCAGAAGACTAGCACCAAACAATGAGCAGTTCTTC. Amino acids: CASRRLAPNNEQFF.